One sample yielded the 14 T cell receptor beta chains listed below, sequenced in a study of T cell responses to AZD1222 COVID-19 vaccine. Libraries were prepared by immunoSEQ multiplex PCR; TCRdb keeps only in-frame clonotypes and omits some of them. The sample lists some 120,000 clones; around 87% were seen once. The starting material was peripheral blood, obtained on day 0 of AZD1222 vaccination. These receptors were taken from an adult in good health.

The V and J genes are TRBV28 and TRBJ1-2, with D unclear. V was clipped by 1 base and J by 4 bases, with 19 bases between them. Germline V lookup: CDR1 MDHEN, CDR2 SYDVKM. This CDR3 is 17 amino acids long. The CDR3 DNA is TGTGCCAGCAGTTTATCCCCGGGAACCCTCTCTGGCTATGGCTACACCTTC. This codes for CASSLSPGTLSGYGYTF.

The chain has TRBV19 and TRBJ2-3, with unresolved D. This CDR3 has 13 amino acids. CDR1 is LNHDA and CDR2 is SQIVND in the germline V gene (reference sequence). Trimming stripped 4 bases from V and 3 bases from J, with 8 bases between. CDR3: CASSSSGTDTQYF. The CDR3 DNA is TGTGCCAGTAGTAGCTCCGGGACAGATACGCAGTATTTT.

This chain links TRBV5-5 with TRBJ1-2; 12 bases match TRBD1. This CDR3 has 15 residues. Germline lookup yields CDR1 SGHKS and CDR2 YYEKEE (reference sequence). The V gene end was trimmed by 3 bases and the J gene end by 8 bases; junction bases not matched to a gene: 8. CDR3: CASSSVGQGARGYTF. The CDR3 DNA reads TGTGCCAGCAGCTCAGTGGGACAGGGGGCTCGCGGCTACACCTTC.

V is TRBV5-1 and J is TRBJ1-4; TRBD1 agrees at 7 bases. This CDR3 is built from 14 residues. Per germline, CDR1 SGHRS and CDR2 YFSETQ. The ends lost 4 bases at V and 2 bases at J; junction bases unmatched: 2. The CDR3 nucleotides are TGCGCCAGCAGCCAGGGACAGACTAATGAAAAACTGTTTTTT. It codes for CASSQGQTNEKLFF.

This chain connects TRBV9 to TRBJ1-4; the D gene is possibly TRBD1 (5 bases). The CDR3 is made up of 15 amino acids. The V end lost 0 bases, the J end lost 8 bases, and 14 bases lay between the germline ends. CDR1 SGDLS and CDR2 YYNGEE come from the germline V gene. The CDR3 DNA follows: TGTGCCAGCAGCGTAGAGGCTGGATGGGGGGAAAAACTGTTTTTT. Translated: CASSVEAGWGEKLFF.

This clone was seen more than once but under ten times. V usage is TRBV7-2 and J usage is TRBJ1-1; D unresolved. The CDR3 spans 15 residues. V lost 6 bases, J lost 0 bases, and 14 bases lay in between. Germline lookup yields CDR1 SGHTA and CDR2 FQGNSA. The CDR3 bases are TGTGCCAGCAGTTCTCAACCGGGGATGAACACTGAAGCTTTCTTT. Translation gives CASSSQPGMNTEAFF.

The J gene is TRBJ2-7, the V gene TRBV7-6; 7 bases match TRBD1. CDR3 length: 16 residues. J was trimmed by 4 bases and V by 5 bases; bases with no gene match: 14. Germline lookup yields CDR1 SGHVS and CDR2 FNYEAQ. The chain's CDR3 is CASSTKGRTGGYEQYF. CDR3 sequence (DNA): TGTGCCAGCAGCACCAAAGGTAGGACAGGTGGATACGAGCAGTACTTC.

This clone was picked up one time. The chain uses TRBV9 and TRBJ2-7; 11 bases agree with TRBD1. The length of the CDR3 is 14 residues. J was trimmed by 4 bases and V by 4 bases; bases with no gene match: 4. The germline V gene encodes CDR1 SGDLS and CDR2 YYNGEE. The CDR3 region has the DNA TGTGCCAGCAGCTACGGGACAGGGGGTTACGAGCAGTACTTC. This translates into CASSYGTGGYEQYF.

J is TRBJ1-1 and V is TRBV3-1 (or the pseudogene TRBV3-2), with 10 nucleotides matching TRBD1. J was trimmed by 10 bases and V by 4 bases; bases with no gene match: 12. The CDR3 is made up of 15 amino acids. Germline CDR1 is LGHDT and CDR2 is YNNKEL (reference sequence). CDR3 residues: CASSPHLTDRGGAFF. The DNA for the CDR3 is TGTGCCAGCAGCCCCCACTTGACGGACAGGGGGGGAGCTTTCTTT.

The chain has TRBV19 and TRBJ2-3, with 10 bases identical to TRBD1. CDR3 length: 15 amino acids. V lost 7 bases to trimming and J lost 3 bases; unmatched junction nucleotides: 7. Germline V gene lookup returns CDR1 LNHDA and CDR2 SQIVND (reference sequence). As DNA, the CDR3 is TGTGCCAGTACCGTGGGGGACAGGGGAACAGATACGCAGTATTTT. This gives the protein CASTVGDRGTDTQYF.

The chain joins TRBV29-1 to TRBJ2-5; perhaps TRBD2 as D (5 bases). Germline V gene sequence: CDR1 SQVTM, CDR2 ANQGSEA. CDR3 length: 13 residues. V lost 8 bases to trimming and J lost 5 bases, with 18 bases between them. The CDR3 loop is CSLDYLVGETQYF. The CDR3 DNA reads TGCAGCCTAGACTACCTAGTGGGGGAGACCCAGTACTTC. The complete variable domain, with remaining parts taken from reference TRBV29-1 and TRBJ2-5, reads SAVISQKPSRDICQRGTSLTIQCQVDSQVTMMFWYRQQPGQSLTLIATANQGSEATYESGFVIDKFPISRPNLTFSTLTVSNMSPEDSSIYLCSLDYLVGETQYFGPGTRLLVL.

The gene calls are TRBV6-5 and TRBJ1-1; 9 nucleotides line up with TRBD1. Germline V lookup: CDR1 MNHEY, CDR2 SVGAGI. There are 14 residues in the CDR3. The junction had 4 bases not matched to a gene; V was cut back by 5 bases and J by 3 bases. The CDR3 region has the DNA TGTGCCAGCAGTCGACAGGGGGTGGACACTGAAGCTTTCTTT. Translation: CASSRQGVDTEAFF.

The V call is TRBV5-1, the J call TRBJ2-5; TRBD2 is a possible D gene (6 bases). Trimming removed 1 base at V and 5 bases at J, with 12 bases between. The CDR3 extends over 14 amino acids. Germline loops: CDR1 SGHRS, CDR2 YFSETQ. CDR3 in DNA: TGCGCCAGCAGCTTGAGGAGTGGGGGGGAGACCCAGTACTTC. Encoded protein: CASSLRSGGETQYF.

The chain is built from TRBV9 and TRBJ2-6; no definite D call. Germline-derived CDR1 and CDR2 are SGDLS and YYNGEE. Trimming pared 1 base from V and 2 bases from J, leaving 7 bases between. There are 15 residues in the CDR3. The CDR3 DNA sequence: TGTGCCAGCAGCGTATCTAACGCTGGGGCCAACGTCCTGACTTTC. Its translation: CASSVSNAGANVLTF.